These 11 T cell receptor beta chains originate from one sample sequenced in a study of T-cell memory formation after mild COVID-19. TCRdb re-called the 5' RACE reads with MiXCR, one entry per CDR3 protein. Of some 300,000 distinct CDR3 sequences listed, more than 20% are singletons. The sequenced sample consisted of PBMCs or a T cell subset sorted from them (not recorded which). Receptors originate from a man aged 18-30 years who had mild COVID-19 (a few samples of this study predate the infection). Cell type and time point are not known.

The rearrangement links TRBV7-2 to TRBJ2-1; D is unresolved. The length of the CDR3 is 13 residues. Germline CDR1 reads SGHTA; CDR2 reads FQGNSA. The V and J ends lost 3 bases and 6 bases respectively, with 9 bases between them. CDR3 in amino acids: CASSFLLGNEQFF. The CDR3 nucleotides are TGTGCCAGCAGCTTCCTCCTCGGCAATGAGCAGTTCTTC.

This clonotype was seen a handful of times. V usage is TRBV28 and J usage is TRBJ2-7; 14 nucleotides agree with TRBD2. J lost 0 bases, V lost 5 bases, and 12 bases had no gene match. The CDR3 extends over 19 amino acids. The V gene's germline CDR1 is MDHEN and CDR2 SYDVKM. The CDR3 region has the DNA TGTGCCAGCAGTCCAGGACTAGCGGGGGGCCAGCAACTCTCCTACGAGCAGTACGTC. As protein: CASSPGLAGGQQLSYEQYV.

This clonotype was seen a handful of times. This chain's CDR3 is CASSGRTDNSPLHF. CDR3 bases: TGTGCCAGCTCAGGGCGGACAGATAATTCACCCCTCCACTTT. The chain couples TRBV18 to TRBJ1-6, with TRBD1 as a possible D gene (6 bases). CDR1 KGHSH and CDR2 LQKENI come from the germline V gene. V shed 5 bases and J shed 5 bases, with 10 bases lying between them. This CDR3 contains 14 residues.

This clonotype was picked up a small number of times. The V call is TRBV15, the J call TRBJ2-7, with 9 bases lining up with TRBD1. The junction had 10 bases not matched to a gene; V was cut back by 2 bases and J by 5 bases. The CDR3 has 16 amino acids. Germline CDR1 and CDR2: LNHNV and YYDKDF (reference sequence). The CDR3, as DNA: TGTGCCACCAGCAGATCCCCGGGACAGGGAAGGGACGAGCAGTACTTC. Translated, it gives CATSRSPGQGRDEQYF.

This clonotype was counted between two and nine times. V gene TRBV7-2 combines with J gene TRBJ2-3, with a weak D call TRBD1 (6 bases). The CDR3 consists of 13 residues. Trimming left V 4 bases short and J 13 bases short, with 18 bases between. CDR1 and CDR2 (germline): SGHTA, FQGNSA. CDR3 coding DNA: TGTGCCAGCAGCTCCCGGCAGGGGAACGCAGAGTATTTT. Its protein is CASSSRQGNAEYF.

There are a few counts of this clonotype. This chain's CDR3 is CASSRPSQSGGNEQFF. CDR3 bases: TGTGCCAGCAGCCGTCCCTCACAGTCCGGTGGGAATGAGCAGTTCTTC. The chain recombines TRBV7-8 with TRBJ2-1; no reliable D call. The length of the CDR3 is 16 residues. Germline assignment: CDR1 SGHVS and CDR2 FQNEAQ. V lost 5 bases, J lost 7 bases, and 21 bases lay in between.

This chain uses TRBV6-6 with TRBJ1-2; a possible D gene is TRBD1 (5 bases). V was cut by 2 bases and J by 2 bases, with 12 bases left in between. The CDR3 totals 15 residues. The germline V gene has CDR1 MNHNY and CDR2 SVGAGI (reference sequence). CDR3 region: CASSYRDSINYGYTF. The DNA of the CDR3 is TGTGCCAGCAGTTACCGGGACTCCATAAACTATGGCTACACCTTC.

The rearrangement links TRBV5-8 to TRBJ2-3; D remains ambiguous. Germline V lookup: CDR1 SGHTS, CDR2 YDEGEE. Trimming cost V 0 bases and J 4 bases, with 12 bases left between them. The CDR3 is made up of 15 amino acids. CDR3 amino acids: CASSLGPEEPDTQYF. CDR3 DNA: TGTGCCAGCAGCTTGGGACCCGAGGAGCCAGATACGCAGTATTTT.

V is TRBV15 and J is TRBJ1-1; D not certain. Germline V gene lookup returns CDR1 LNHNV and CDR2 YYDKDF (reference sequence). The ends were cut back, 3 bases at V and 5 bases at J, with 13 bases in the middle. The CDR3 consists of 14 residues. CDR3 coding DNA: TGTGCCACCAGCAGCACCGGCGCGGGGACTGAAGCTTTCTTT. Residues: CATSSTGAGTEAFF.

The chain is built from TRBV4-1 and TRBJ2-5; the D is unclear. Germline V gene sequence: CDR1 MGHRA, CDR2 YSYEKL. The CDR3 has 16 amino acids. Deletions cut 1 base from V and 4 bases from J, with 16 bases between. CDR3 sequence (DNA): TGCGCCAGCAGCCAAGCCCCGACCGGATCGGGAGAGACCCAGTACTTC. It encodes CASSQAPTGSGETQYF.

This clonotype has a handful of counts. The chain uses TRBV6-6 and TRBJ1-1; no clear D gene. Germline V lookup: CDR1 MNHNY, CDR2 SVGAGI (reference sequence). Trimming left V 11 bases short and J 8 bases short, with 21 bases between. This CDR3 spans 13 amino acids. The CDR3 coding sequence is TGTGCCTTACCTGGCCCCCATAGGGCCGAAGCTTTCTTT. It encodes CALPGPHRAEAFF.